Sequencing of this T cell receptor beta chain was carried out in a study of T cells after yellow fever vaccination. On the study more broadly: SMART-Seq v4 Ultra Low Input prepared the low-cell-number fractions.

General study points: Booster samples showed a return of most primary-vaccination clones (roughly 95% CD4, 85% to 90% CD8).

The CDR3 length is 16 residues. Germline CDR1 and CDR2: SGHRS and YFSETQ. V shed 0 bases and J 4 bases; nucleotides not matched to a gene: 5. This clonotype was counted at least ten times. Its target is not known. A process of 5'RACE template switching, which added a universal primer site and UMIs, was used to make TCR cDNA. Using its own MiXCR run on the 5' RACE reads, TCRdb lists one record per CDR3 protein. The table has 150,000 to 200,000 distinct CDR3 sequences, approximately 11% seen once; the top ten hold just over 35%. This TCR was sampled from a man younger than 35 who received the YFV17D yellow fever vaccine. Sequencing was performed on CD8+ T cells sorted from PBMCs, taken 15 days after the yellow fever booster vaccination. J is TRBJ2-2 and V is TRBV5-1, with 8 positions matching TRBD1. CDR3 region: CASSLDRGLTTGELFF. The CDR3 nucleotides are TGCGCCAGCAGCTTGGACAGGGGGTTAACCACCGGGGAGCTGTTTTTT.